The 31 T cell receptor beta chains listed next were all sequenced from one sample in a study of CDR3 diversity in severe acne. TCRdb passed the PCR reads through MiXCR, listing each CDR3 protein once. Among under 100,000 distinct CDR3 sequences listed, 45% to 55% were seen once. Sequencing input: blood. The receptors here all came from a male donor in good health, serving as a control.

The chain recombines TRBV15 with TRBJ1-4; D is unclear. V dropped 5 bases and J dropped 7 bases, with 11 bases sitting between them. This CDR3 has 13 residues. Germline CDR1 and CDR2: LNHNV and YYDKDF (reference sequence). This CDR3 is CATSEETGEKLFF. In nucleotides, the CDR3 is TGTGCCACCAGCGAGGAGACGGGTGAAAAACTGTTTTTT.

CDR3 region: CSVSLAALNTGELFF. The CDR3 DNA sequence: TGCAGCGTTTCTTTAGCGGCCTTGAACACCGGGGAGCTGTTTTTT. The V and J genes are TRBV29-1 and TRBJ2-2, with D possibly being TRBD2 (6 bases). This CDR3 has 15 residues. Germline values: CDR1 SQVTM, CDR2 ANQGSEA. V gave up 5 bases and J gave up 1 base, with 14 bases separating them.

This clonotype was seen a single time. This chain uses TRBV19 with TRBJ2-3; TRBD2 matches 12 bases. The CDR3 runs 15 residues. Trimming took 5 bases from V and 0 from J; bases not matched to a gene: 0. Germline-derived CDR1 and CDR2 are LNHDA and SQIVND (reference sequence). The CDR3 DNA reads TGTGCCAGTAGTGGACTAGCGGGAAGCACAGATACGCAGTATTTT. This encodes CASSGLAGSTDTQYF.

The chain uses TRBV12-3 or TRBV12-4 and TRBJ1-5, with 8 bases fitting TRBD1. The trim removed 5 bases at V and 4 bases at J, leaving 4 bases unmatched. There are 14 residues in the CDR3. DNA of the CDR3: TGTGCCAGCAGTGGACAGGGCAATAATCAGCCCCAGCATTTT. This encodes CASSGQGNNQPQHF.

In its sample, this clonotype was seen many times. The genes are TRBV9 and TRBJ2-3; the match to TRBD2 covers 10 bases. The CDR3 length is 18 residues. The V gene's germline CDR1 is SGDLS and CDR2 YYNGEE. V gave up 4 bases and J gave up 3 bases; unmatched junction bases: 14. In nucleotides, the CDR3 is TGTGCCAGCAGCAGGCTGAGACAGGGACTAGCGAGGACAGATACGCAGTATTTT. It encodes CASSRLRQGLARTDTQYF.

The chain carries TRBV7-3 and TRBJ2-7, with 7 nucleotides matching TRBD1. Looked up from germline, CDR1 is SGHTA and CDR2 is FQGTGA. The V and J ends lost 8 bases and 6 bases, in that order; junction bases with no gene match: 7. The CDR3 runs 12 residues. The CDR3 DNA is TGTGCCAGCGCATACAGGGGTACCGAGCAGTACTTC. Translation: CASAYRGTEQYF.

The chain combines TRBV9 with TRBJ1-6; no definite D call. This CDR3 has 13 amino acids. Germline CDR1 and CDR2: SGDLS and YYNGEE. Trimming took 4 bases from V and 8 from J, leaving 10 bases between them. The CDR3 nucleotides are TGTGCCAGCAGCCAAGATTTTGATTCACCCCTCCACTTT. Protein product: CASSQDFDSPLHF.

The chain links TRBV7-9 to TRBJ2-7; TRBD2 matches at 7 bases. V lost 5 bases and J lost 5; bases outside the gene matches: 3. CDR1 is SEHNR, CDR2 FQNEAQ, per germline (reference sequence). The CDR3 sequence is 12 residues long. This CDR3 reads CASSATSDEQYF. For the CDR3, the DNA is TGTGCCAGCAGCGCAACTAGCGACGAGCAGTACTTC.

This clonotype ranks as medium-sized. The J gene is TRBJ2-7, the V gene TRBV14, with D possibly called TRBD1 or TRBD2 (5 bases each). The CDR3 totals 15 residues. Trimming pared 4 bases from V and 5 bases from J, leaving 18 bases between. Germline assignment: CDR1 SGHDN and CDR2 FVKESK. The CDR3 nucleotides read TGTGCCAGCAGCCTCCTCCGGTGGGGGTTGGACGAGCAGTACTTC. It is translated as CASSLLRWGLDEQYF.

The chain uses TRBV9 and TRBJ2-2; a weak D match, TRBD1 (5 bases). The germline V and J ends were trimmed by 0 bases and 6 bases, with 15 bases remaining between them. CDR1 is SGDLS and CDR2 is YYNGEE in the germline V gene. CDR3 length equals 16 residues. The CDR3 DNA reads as TGTGCCAGCAGCGTAGCACAGGCTGATGTGGCCGGGGAGCTGTTTTTT. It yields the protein CASSVAQADVAGELFF.

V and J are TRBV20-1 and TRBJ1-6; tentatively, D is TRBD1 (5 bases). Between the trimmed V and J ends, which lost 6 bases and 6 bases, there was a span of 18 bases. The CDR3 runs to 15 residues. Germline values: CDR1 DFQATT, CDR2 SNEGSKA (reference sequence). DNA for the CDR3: TGCAGTGCCTGGACCACCGGGACCTCTAATTCACCCCTCCACTTT. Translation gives CSAWTTGTSNSPLHF.

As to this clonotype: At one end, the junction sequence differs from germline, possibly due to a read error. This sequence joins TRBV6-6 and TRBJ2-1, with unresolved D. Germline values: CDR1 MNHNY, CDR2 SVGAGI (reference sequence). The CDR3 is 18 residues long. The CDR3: CASSLYPGLNLLYNEQFF. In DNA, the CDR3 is TGTGCCAGCAGTTTATACCCAGGTCTGAATCTCCTATACAACGAGCAGTTCTTC.

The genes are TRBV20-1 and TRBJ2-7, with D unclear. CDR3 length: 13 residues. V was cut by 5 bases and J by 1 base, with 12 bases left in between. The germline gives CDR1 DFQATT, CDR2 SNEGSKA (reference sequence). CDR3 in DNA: TGCAGTGCTCTAACCCCGCAGTCCTACGAGCAGTACTTC. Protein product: CSALTPQSYEQYF.

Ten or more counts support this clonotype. The CDR3 loop is CATYRENTEAFF. The CDR3 bases are TGTGCCACCTACAGGGAGAACACTGAAGCTTTCTTT. The chain couples TRBV6-5 to TRBJ1-1; a possible D gene is TRBD1 (6 bases). V dropped 10 bases and J dropped 1 base, with 10 bases sitting between them. In germline, CDR1 is MNHEY, CDR2 SVGAGI. The CDR3 has 12 amino acids.

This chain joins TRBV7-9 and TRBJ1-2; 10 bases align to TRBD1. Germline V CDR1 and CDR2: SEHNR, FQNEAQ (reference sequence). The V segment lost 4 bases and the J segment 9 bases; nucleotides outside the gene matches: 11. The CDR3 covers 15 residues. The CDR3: CASSSQGQGTGSYTF. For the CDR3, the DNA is TGTGCCAGCAGCTCACAGGGACAGGGGACTGGGAGCTACACCTTC.

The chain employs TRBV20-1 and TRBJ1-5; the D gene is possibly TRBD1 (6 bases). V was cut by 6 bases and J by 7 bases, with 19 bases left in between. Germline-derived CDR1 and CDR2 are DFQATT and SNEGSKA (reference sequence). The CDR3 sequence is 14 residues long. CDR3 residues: CSASPDRTDQPQHF. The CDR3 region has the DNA TGCAGTGCCTCCCCCGACAGGACGGACCAGCCCCAGCATTTT.

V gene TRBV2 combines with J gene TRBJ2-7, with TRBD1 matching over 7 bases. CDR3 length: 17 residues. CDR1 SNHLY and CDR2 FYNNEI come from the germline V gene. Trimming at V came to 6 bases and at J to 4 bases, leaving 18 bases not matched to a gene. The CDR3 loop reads CASSRPGTDAGWYEQYF. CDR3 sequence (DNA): TGTGCCAGCAGCCGTCCGGGGACAGACGCGGGTTGGTACGAGCAGTACTTC.

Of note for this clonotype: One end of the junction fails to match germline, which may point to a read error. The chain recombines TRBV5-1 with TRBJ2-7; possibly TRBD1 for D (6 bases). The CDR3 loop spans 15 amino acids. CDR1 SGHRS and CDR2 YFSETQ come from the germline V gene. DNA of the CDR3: TGCGCCTGCAGCGTTGGCCAGGGGAGATCCTACGAGCAGTACTTC. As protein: CACSVGQGRSYEQYF.

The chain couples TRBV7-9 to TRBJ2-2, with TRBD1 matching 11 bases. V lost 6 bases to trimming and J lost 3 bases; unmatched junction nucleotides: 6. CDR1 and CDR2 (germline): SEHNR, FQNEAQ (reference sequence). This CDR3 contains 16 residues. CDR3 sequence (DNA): TGTGCCAGCAGAAACCTGGGACAGGGGGACACCGGGGAGCTGTTTTTT. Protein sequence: CASRNLGQGDTGELFF.

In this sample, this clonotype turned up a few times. In DNA, the CDR3 is TGTGCCACCAGCTTCCAGGGAAACACTGAAGCTTTCTTT. It encodes CATSFQGNTEAFF. This chain links TRBV15 with TRBJ1-1; D perhaps matches TRBD1 (5 bases). Germline CDR1 reads LNHNV; CDR2 reads YYDKDF (reference sequence). CDR3 size: 13 residues. V gave up 5 bases and J gave up 2 bases, with 9 bases separating them.

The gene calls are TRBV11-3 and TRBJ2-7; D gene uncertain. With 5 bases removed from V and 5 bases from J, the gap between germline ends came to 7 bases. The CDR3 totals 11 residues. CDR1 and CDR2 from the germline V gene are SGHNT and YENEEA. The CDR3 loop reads CASSAHHEQYF. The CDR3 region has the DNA TGTGCCAGCAGCGCCCACCACGAGCAGTACTTC.

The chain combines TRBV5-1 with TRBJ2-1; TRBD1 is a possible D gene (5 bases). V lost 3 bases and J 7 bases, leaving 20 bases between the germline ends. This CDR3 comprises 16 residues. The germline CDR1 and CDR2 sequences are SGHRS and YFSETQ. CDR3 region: CASSSGPPAGVNEQFF. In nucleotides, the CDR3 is TGCGCCAGCAGCTCAGGGCCCCCAGCAGGTGTTAATGAGCAGTTCTTC.

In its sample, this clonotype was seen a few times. For the CDR3, the DNA is TGTGCCAGCAGCTTAGGAATCACTAGCGGACGCACAGATACGCAGTATTTT. Translation: CASSLGITSGRTDTQYF. V usage is TRBV7-9 and J usage is TRBJ2-3; 8 bases are shared with TRBD2. Germline CDR1 SEHNR, CDR2 FQNEAQ (reference sequence). V trimming: 1 base; J trimming: 1 base; junction bases outside the gene matches: 7. The CDR3 length is 17 residues.

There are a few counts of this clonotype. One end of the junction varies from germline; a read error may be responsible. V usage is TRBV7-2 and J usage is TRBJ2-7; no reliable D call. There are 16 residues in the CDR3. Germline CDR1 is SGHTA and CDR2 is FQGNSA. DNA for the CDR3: TGCGCCAGCAGCCAGACCGGACCACCGAGCTCCTACGAGCAGTACTTC. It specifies CASSQTGPPSSYEQYF.

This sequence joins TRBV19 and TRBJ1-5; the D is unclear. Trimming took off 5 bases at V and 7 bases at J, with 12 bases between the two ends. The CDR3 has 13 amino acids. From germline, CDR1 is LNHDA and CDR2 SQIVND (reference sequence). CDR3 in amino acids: CASSDQRKQPQHF. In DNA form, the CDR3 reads TGTGCCAGTAGTGACCAACGGAAACAGCCCCAGCATTTT.

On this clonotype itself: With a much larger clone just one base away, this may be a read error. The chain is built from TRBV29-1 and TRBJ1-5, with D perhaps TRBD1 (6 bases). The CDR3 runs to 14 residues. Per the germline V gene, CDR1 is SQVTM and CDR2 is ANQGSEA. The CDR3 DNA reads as TGCAGCGTCGGCGGACAGCATAGCAATCAGCACCAGCATTTT. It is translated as CSVGGQHSNQHQHF.

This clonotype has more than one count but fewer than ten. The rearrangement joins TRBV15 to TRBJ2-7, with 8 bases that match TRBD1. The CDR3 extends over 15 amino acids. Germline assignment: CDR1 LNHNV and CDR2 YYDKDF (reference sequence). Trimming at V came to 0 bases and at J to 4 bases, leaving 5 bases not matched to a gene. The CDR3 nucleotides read TGTGCCACCAGCAGAGAAGCAGGGGGCAATTACGAGCAGTACTTC. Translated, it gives CATSREAGGNYEQYF.

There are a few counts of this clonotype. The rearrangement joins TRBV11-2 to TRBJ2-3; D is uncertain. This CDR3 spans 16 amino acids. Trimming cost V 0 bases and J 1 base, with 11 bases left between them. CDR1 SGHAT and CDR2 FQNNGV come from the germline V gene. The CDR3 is CASSLETPTGTDTQYF. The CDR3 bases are TGTGCCAGCAGCTTAGAGACACCCACAGGCACAGATACGCAGTATTTT.

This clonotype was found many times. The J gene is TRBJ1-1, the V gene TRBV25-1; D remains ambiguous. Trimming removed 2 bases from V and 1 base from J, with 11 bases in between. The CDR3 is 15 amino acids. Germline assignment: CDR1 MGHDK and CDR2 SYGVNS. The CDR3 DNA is TGTGCCAGCAGTGAAATCGGATCAGGGAACACTGAAGCTTTCTTT. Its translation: CASSEIGSGNTEAFF.

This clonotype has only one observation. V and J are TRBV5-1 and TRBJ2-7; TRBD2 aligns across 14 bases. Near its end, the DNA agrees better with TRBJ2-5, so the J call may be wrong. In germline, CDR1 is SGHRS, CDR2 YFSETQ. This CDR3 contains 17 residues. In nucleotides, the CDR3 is TGCGCCAGCAGCAAAGGACTAGCGGGAGGAATTGGAGAGACCCAGTACTTC. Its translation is CASSKGLAGGIGETQYF.

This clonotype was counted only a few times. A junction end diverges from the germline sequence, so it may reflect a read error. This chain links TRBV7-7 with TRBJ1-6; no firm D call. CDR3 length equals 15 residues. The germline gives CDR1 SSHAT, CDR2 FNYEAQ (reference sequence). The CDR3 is CASSLESPLGSPLHF. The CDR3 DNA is TGTGCTAGCAGCTTAGAATCACCCTTAGGTTCACCCCTCCACTTT.